Following are 8 T cell receptor beta chains from one sample sequenced in a study of cytomegalovirus exposure and HLA in healthy donors (dated by TCRdb to about 2017). Preparation of the library involved the immunoSEQ multiplex PCR assay. For the multiplex PCR, a mixture combining 60 forward primers for TCR Vbeta segments and 13 reverse primers for TCR Jbeta segments was used. TCRdb stores this immuneACCESS table with in-frame sequences only. Part of the clones is absent; in the studies checked, under half of the shortfall reflects unresolved V genes, and no reason is known for the rest. This sample's table carries fewer than 100,000 clones. The ten largest clones represent approximately 0.58% of the sample. The sample comprised PBMCs. All receptors come from a man aged 50-59 years in good health and CMV-seronegative.

The V and J genes are TRBV5-6 and TRBJ1-4; no clear D gene. The V end was cut by 5 bases, the J end by 8 bases, with 22 bases between. The CDR3 is 16 amino acids. Germline V gene sequence: CDR1 SGHDT, CDR2 YYEEEE. Here the CDR3 DNA reads TGTGCCAGCAGTTTTACCTCGCGGGCCGTGGGGGAAAAACTGTTTTTT. Translating it yields CASSFTSRAVGEKLFF.

J is TRBJ2-5 and V is TRBV13; 10 bases line up with TRBD2. Germline lookup yields CDR1 PRHDT and CDR2 FYEKMQ (reference sequence). The CDR3 consists of 15 residues. Trimming removed 2 bases from V and 4 bases from J; junction bases left unmatched: 4. The CDR3: CASSLYQRGGETQYF. CDR3 coding DNA: TGTGCCAGCAGCTTATACCAGCGGGGGGGAGAGACCCAGTACTTC.

The chain carries TRBV6-1 and TRBJ2-1; 7 nucleotides match TRBD2. J gave up 2 bases and V 3 bases, and 4 bases lay outside the gene matches. Germline lookup yields CDR1 MNHNS and CDR2 SASEGT. CDR3 length: 15 residues. CDR3 DNA: TGTGCCAGCAGTGACAGCGGGACTACCTACAATGAGCAGTTCTTC. Encoded protein: CASSDSGTTYNEQFF.

This chain connects TRBV7-2 to TRBJ2-2, with D unresolved. V was cut by 4 bases and J by 5 bases, with 5 bases left in between. The CDR3 is 12 residues long. The germline gives CDR1 SGHTA, CDR2 FQGNSA. The DNA for the CDR3 is TGTGCCAGCAGCTCGTTTACCGGGGAGCTGTTTTTT. It is translated as CASSSFTGELFF.

The V gene is TRBV7-2, the J gene TRBJ2-7; maybe TRBD1 (6 bases). CDR3 length: 16 amino acids. Trimming removed 1 base at V and 2 bases at J, with 15 bases between. Germline V gene lookup returns CDR1 SGHTA and CDR2 FQGNSA. CDR3 loop: CASSLVGSGATYEQYF. As DNA, the CDR3 is TGTGCCAGCAGCTTAGTAGGCTCAGGGGCCACCTACGAGCAGTACTTC.

The chain joins TRBV28 to TRBJ2-5; TRBD1 agrees at 8 bases. The CDR3 sequence is 14 residues long. Germline CDR1 reads MDHEN; CDR2 reads SYDVKM. V lost 4 bases, J lost 3 bases, and 4 bases stayed unmatched. DNA of the CDR3: TGTGCCAGCAGTTCTCCGGACAGGGAAGAGACCCAGTACTTC. It specifies CASSSPDREETQYF.

The chain combines TRBV7-9 with TRBJ2-7; weak D call: TRBD2 (5 bases). The CDR3 is 14 amino acids. Trimming removed 5 bases at V and 6 bases at J, with 17 bases between. In germline, CDR1 is SEHNR, CDR2 FQNEAQ (reference sequence). CDR3 protein: CASSLGSELGEQYF. The CDR3 region has the DNA TGTGCCAGCAGCCTAGGGAGCGAGTTGGGCGAGCAGTACTTC.

This chain links TRBV27 with TRBJ1-6; TRBD1 matches 10 bases. The CDR3 totals 19 residues. The junction had 17 bases not matched to a gene; V was cut back by 5 bases and J by 7 bases. The V gene's germline CDR1 is MNHEY and CDR2 SMNVEV (reference sequence). Here the CDR3 reads CASSNFISGTGVRNSPLHF. DNA of the CDR3: TGTGCCAGCAGTAACTTCATCTCCGGGACAGGGGTTCGAAATTCACCCCTCCACTTT.